This record concerns one T cell receptor beta chain sequence. Its antigen is still unknown. The data belong to a study of cytomegalovirus exposure and HLA in healthy donors. The study, taken as a whole, reports: Usually a TCR sequence was rare, but some public TCRs were found in many donors.

CDR1 is MDHEN, CDR2 SYDVKM, per germline. V lost 7 bases to trimming and J lost 2 bases, with 13 bases between them. The CDR3 is 14 amino acids. Profiling relied on immunoSEQ multiplex PCR, and the TCRdb table lists in-frame clones only, not all of them. Among roughly 43,000 clones listed, roughly 93% were seen once. The gene calls are TRBV28 and TRBJ2-3; unclear D gene. Sequencing used PBMCs. This receptor was identified in a woman under 30 in good health and CMV-seronegative. CDR3 loop: CASTYSSDTDTQYF. CDR3 bases: TGTGCCAGCACTTACAGTTCGGACACAGATACGCAGTATTTT.